The 24 T cell receptor beta chains below were found in one sample sequenced in a study of blood T cell repertoires in COVID-19. Data came from immunoSEQ multiplex PCR; TCRdb stores just in-frame clones and leaves some out. The repertoire holds roughly 360,000 clones, roughly four fifths seen once, with over 4.5% in the top ten. The sequenced sample was PBMCs or T cells enriched from blood (not recorded which). The receptor source for this set is a woman between 45 and 60 years old who had recovered from COVID-19.

CDR3 protein: CASSTPGGSEAFF. The CDR3 bases are TGTGCCAGTAGTACCCCGGGGGGATCTGAAGCTTTCTTT. V gene TRBV19 combines with J gene TRBJ1-1, with D tentatively TRBD1 (5 bases). The germline V gene encodes CDR1 LNHDA and CDR2 SQIVND (reference sequence). V was cut by 4 bases and J by 6 bases, with 12 bases left in between. CDR3 length: 13 amino acids. Variable domain in full (rest from reference TRBV19 and TRBJ1-1): DGGITQSPKYLFRKEGQNVTLSCEQNLNHDAMYWYRQDPGQGLRLIYYSQIVNDFQKGDIAEGYSVSREKKESFPLTVTSAQKNPTAFYLCASSTPGGSEAFFGQGTRLTVV.

V gene TRBV7-9 combines with J gene TRBJ2-4; D may be TRBD2 (6 bases). Germline values: CDR1 SEHNR, CDR2 FQNEAQ (reference sequence). The CDR3 covers 14 residues. V lost 4 bases to trimming and J lost 6 bases, with 13 bases between them. Here the CDR3 reads CASSSPRELNIQYF. DNA for the CDR3: TGTGCCAGCAGCTCGCCCCGGGAGCTAAACATTCAGTACTTC. Based on the CDR3 plus reference TRBV7-9 and TRBJ2-4, the full variable domain is DTGVSQNPRHKITKRGQNVTFRCDPISEHNRLYWYRQTLGQGPEFLTYFQNEAQLEKSRLLSDRFSAERPKGSFSTLEIQRTEQGDSAMYLCASSSPRELNIQYFGAGTRLSVL.

The chain has TRBV2 and TRBJ1-2, with 8 bases fitting TRBD1. The CDR3 contains 14 residues. The junction had 11 bases not matched to a gene; V was cut back by 10 bases and J by 4 bases. Germline V gene data show CDR1 as SNHLY and CDR2 as FYNNEI. The CDR3 bases are TGTGCCACAGACGGACAGGGAAGGTTCTATGGCTACACCTTC. As protein: CATDGQGRFYGYTF.

Comment on this clone: Other DNA sequences in the same sample also yield this CDR3. The chain carries TRBV30 and TRBJ2-2, with a weak D call TRBD2 (7 bases). Trimming took 0 bases from V and 5 from J, leaving 10 bases between them. This CDR3 is built from 14 residues. Germline V gene lookup returns CDR1 GTSNPN and CDR2 SVGIG (reference sequence). CDR3 bases: TGTGCCTGGAGTGTAGGGGGGGCGACCGGGGAGCTGTTTTTT. This encodes CAWSVGGATGELFF.

This chain uses TRBV18 with TRBJ2-3; 9 positions agree with TRBD2. Germline assignment: CDR1 KGHSH and CDR2 LQKENI. Trimming took 1 base from V and 1 from J; bases not matched to a gene: 9. CDR3 length: 18 residues. The CDR3 sequence: CASSPRAGGLTGTDTQYF. The CDR3 coding sequence is TGTGCCAGCTCACCACGAGCGGGAGGACTGACGGGCACAGATACGCAGTATTTT.

DNA of the CDR3: TGTGCCAGCAGTTACTCGAGACAGGTAGAAGCTTTCTTT. Translating it yields CASSYSRQVEAFF. J is TRBJ1-1 and V is TRBV6-2 or TRBV6-3; D perhaps matches TRBD1 (6 bases). Trimming took off 0 bases at V and 8 bases at J, with 10 bases between the two ends. The CDR3 spans 13 residues. In germline, CDR1 is MNHEY, CDR2 SVGEGT.

The gene calls are TRBV11-1 and TRBJ2-1; TRBD1 agrees at 9 bases. Germline lookup yields CDR1 SGHAT and CDR2 FQDESV (reference sequence). The CDR3 has 16 residues. The junction had 5 bases not matched to a gene; V was cut back by 5 bases and J by 0 bases. The CDR3, as DNA: TGTGCCAGCAGCCTACAGGGGGCGACCTCCTACAATGAGCAGTTCTTC. This sequence encodes CASSLQGATSYNEQFF.

V and J are TRBV14 and TRBJ1-6; D gene ambiguous. The CDR3 has 14 residues. Between the trimmed V and J ends, which lost 4 bases and 4 bases, there was a span of 8 bases. Germline CDR1 and CDR2: SGHDN and FVKESK. CDR3 in DNA: TGTGCCAGCAGCCGCGGCGGTTATAATTCACCCCTCCACTTT. Its translation is CASSRGGYNSPLHF.

V and J are TRBV19 and TRBJ2-1; D ambiguous. This CDR3 comprises 15 residues. Trimming removed 5 bases from V and 2 bases from J, with 13 bases in between. Germline loops: CDR1 LNHDA, CDR2 SQIVND (reference sequence). This chain's CDR3 is CASSSQAVTYNEQFF. For the CDR3, the DNA is TGTGCCAGTAGTTCCCAGGCTGTTACCTACAATGAGCAGTTCTTC.

This rearrangement joins TRBV10-3 to TRBJ1-1, with D uncertain. Trimming removed 3 bases at V and 1 base at J, with 9 bases between. The CDR3 has 14 amino acids. Germline V gives CDR1 ENHRY, CDR2 SYGVKD. The CDR3, as DNA: TGTGCCATCAGTGACCACACAAGGAACACTGAAGCTTTCTTT. It yields the protein CAISDHTRNTEAFF.

CDR3 amino acids: CASSAPGLSGYTF. CDR3 nucleotides: TGTGCCAGCAGCGCCCCGGGACTCTCGGGCTACACCTTC. The gene calls are TRBV9 and TRBJ1-2; perhaps TRBD1 as D (5 bases). V gave up 3 bases and J gave up 8 bases, with 14 bases separating them. The germline V gene encodes CDR1 SGDLS and CDR2 YYNGEE. The CDR3 is 13 amino acids.

The CDR3 here is CASSQQGANSPLHF. In DNA form, the CDR3 reads TGCGCCAGCAGCCAACAGGGCGCCAATTCACCCCTCCACTTT. The chain links TRBV4-3 to TRBJ1-6; TRBD1 might be the D (5 bases). The germline V gene has CDR1 LGHNA and CDR2 YSLEER. This CDR3 has 14 residues. The ends were cut back, 2 bases at V and 7 bases at J, with 9 bases in the middle.

This chain connects TRBV4-3 to TRBJ2-1; TRBD2 matches 12 bases. The CDR3 has 13 amino acids. After removal of 4 bases from V and 9 bases from J, the junction contained 1 base not matched to a gene. In germline, CDR1 is LGHNA, CDR2 YSLEER. The CDR3 region has the DNA TGCGCCAGCAGCCTGGGACTAGCGGGTGAGCAGTTCTTC. Translating gives CASSLGLAGEQFF.

The chain employs TRBV2 and TRBJ1-1; D might be TRBD1 (6 bases). Trimming cost V 3 bases and J 1 base, with 12 bases left between them. This CDR3 has 15 residues. Germline values: CDR1 SNHLY, CDR2 FYNNEI. Written as DNA, the CDR3 is TGTGCCAGCAGTGATTGGGGGCCCAGGAACACTGAAGCTTTCTTT. Translating it yields CASSDWGPRNTEAFF. Looking up the rest from reference TRBV2 and TRBJ1-1 gives the full variable domain: EPEVTQTPSHQVTQMGQEVILRCVPISNHLYFYWYRQILGQKVEFLVSFYNNEISEKSEIFDDQFSVERPDGSNFTLKIRSTKLEDSAMYFCASSDWGPRNTEAFFGQGTRLTVV.

The V and J genes are TRBV4-3 and TRBJ2-7, with 11 bases lining up with TRBD1. This CDR3 has 14 residues. With 4 bases clipped from V and 3 bases from J, the junction kept 2 bases outside the gene matches. The V gene's germline CDR1 is LGHNA and CDR2 YSLEER. CDR3 in amino acids: CASSPGTGGYEQYF. In DNA form, the CDR3 reads TGCGCCAGCAGCCCAGGGACAGGGGGCTACGAGCAGTACTTC.

The DNA of the CDR3 is TGTGCCAGCAGCGTAGCCGGGACAGCCTACAATGAGCAGTTCTTC. It yields the protein CASSVAGTAYNEQFF. This chain connects TRBV9 to TRBJ2-1; 7 nucleotides line up with TRBD1. The CDR3 covers 15 residues. Germline CDR1 reads SGDLS; CDR2 reads YYNGEE. J was trimmed by 2 bases and V by 0 bases; bases with no gene match: 2.

The chain is built from TRBV7-9 and TRBJ1-4; 8 bases agree with TRBD1. The CDR3 spans 16 residues. Germline-derived CDR1 and CDR2 are SEHNR and FQNEAQ (reference sequence). The V gene end was trimmed by 5 bases and the J gene end by 2 bases; junction bases not matched to a gene: 7. This chain's CDR3 is CASSHRGVLTNEKLFF. CDR3 bases: TGTGCCAGCAGCCACAGGGGGGTGTTGACTAATGAAAAACTGTTTTTT. Filled out from reference TRBV7-9 and TRBJ1-4, the complete variable domain reads DTGVSQNPRHKITKRGQNVTFRCDPISEHNRLYWYRQTLGQGPEFLTYFQNEAQLEKSRLLSDRFSAERPKGSFSTLEIQRTEQGDSAMYLCASSHRGVLTNEKLFFGSGTQLSVL.

The chain is built from TRBV6-4 and TRBJ1-1, with D possibly matching TRBD1 (6 bases). Germline values: CDR1 MRHNA, CDR2 SNTAGT. The CDR3 is 13 amino acids. Trimming removed 5 bases at V and 4 bases at J, with 11 bases between. The CDR3 reads CASSRGAITEAFF. DNA for the CDR3: TGTGCCAGCAGTCGGGGGGCAATCACTGAAGCTTTCTTT.

V usage is TRBV6-2 or TRBV6-3 and J usage is TRBJ1-1; no clear D. This CDR3 is built from 11 residues. The germline gives CDR1 MNHEY, CDR2 SVGEGT. V was clipped by 5 bases and J by 5 bases, with 6 bases between them. The CDR3 DNA is TGTGCCAGCAGTCACGGGACTGAAGCTTTCTTT. It specifies CASSHGTEAFF.

This chain joins TRBV15 and TRBJ1-1, with D possibly TRBD1 on 6 matching bases. CDR3 size: 18 residues. The V end lost 7 bases, the J end lost 1 base, and 25 bases lay between the germline ends. CDR1 is LNHNV, CDR2 YYDKDF, per germline (reference sequence). The CDR3 is CATTDRSTRYWGNTEAFF. The CDR3 DNA reads TGTGCCACCACCGACAGGAGTACCCGCTACTGGGGGAACACTGAAGCTTTCTTT.

This chain's CDR3 is CASTLQGPHEDTQYF. CDR3 DNA: TGTGCCAGCACCCTACAGGGTCCCCACGAAGATACGCAGTATTTT. The chain employs TRBV7-2 and TRBJ2-3; TRBD1 is a possible D gene (6 bases). Germline V CDR1 and CDR2: SGHTA, FQGNSA. The CDR3 runs to 15 residues. V was trimmed by 7 bases and J by 5 bases, leaving 19 bases between them.

V usage is TRBV27 and J usage is TRBJ1-1, with a possible D match to TRBD1 (5 bases). From germline, CDR1 is MNHEY and CDR2 SMNVEV (reference sequence). The CDR3 length is 14 residues. Trimming took 2 bases from V and 3 from J, leaving 10 bases between them. The CDR3 loop is CASSLGGGYTEAFF. The CDR3 DNA sequence: TGTGCCAGCAGTTTAGGCGGGGGGTACACTGAAGCTTTCTTT.

The chain combines TRBV29-1 with TRBJ1-1; a weak D match, TRBD1 (6 bases). The CDR3 covers 14 residues. The germline V and J ends were trimmed by 6 bases and 0 bases, with 14 bases remaining between them. Germline CDR1 is SQVTM and CDR2 is ANQGSEA. The CDR3 loop is CSVRTAPVNTEAFF. CDR3 coding DNA: TGCAGCGTAAGGACAGCGCCTGTGAACACTGAAGCTTTCTTT.

V is TRBV20-1 and J is TRBJ2-1; 8 bases are a match to TRBD2. The germline CDR1 and CDR2 sequences are DFQATT and SNEGSKA (reference sequence). After removal of 3 bases from V and 9 bases from J, the junction contained 7 bases not matched to a gene. This CDR3 has 13 amino acids. For the CDR3, the DNA is TGCAGTGCTAGTTCGGGAGGGTTGGGTGAGCAGTTCTTC. The encoded protein is CSASSGGLGEQFF.